This T cell receptor (beta chain) emerged from a study of regulatory T cells in long-lasting Graves disease. CDR3 regions were amplified by Arm-PCR using iRepertoire HTBI primers to build TCR beta libraries. Each CDR3 protein is one row after TCRdb ran MiXCR on the multiplex PCR reads. This table has approximately 360,000 distinct CDR3 sequences, 12% appearing once. Time point meaning: newly diagnosed GD, antithyroid drugs for less than 3 months. The TCR library was made from RNA extracted from PBMCs. Germline loops: CDR1 KGHDR, CDR2 SFDVKD. V lost 4 bases and J lost 4; bases outside the gene matches: 15. CDR3 length equals 18 residues. The sample holds many counts of this clonotype. Its antigen is undetermined. Study conclusions and caveats: Possibly, too few samples lowered accuracy. Persistent Graves' patients showed reduced TCR diversity versus newly diagnosed patients. TRBV28, TRBJ1-2 and TRBJ2-5 were favored in persistent disease.

These data also featured in a second study, about T cells in Graves' hyperthyroidism and ophthalmopathy. Turning to that study: The HTBI set primed first-round TCR CDR3 RT-PCR.

Material: peripheral blood mononuclear cells (PBMCs), obtained at new diagnosis, from a patient treated with antithyroid drugs. V gene TRBV24-1 combines with J gene TRBJ2-3; 8 bases align to TRBD2. The TCR was taken from a young woman with Graves disease. CDR3 nucleotides: TGTGCCACCAGTGACGTCGGGGGGGGAGAGGAGAAAGCAGATACGCAGTATTTT. Its translation: CATSDVGGGEEKADTQYF.